These 10 T cell receptor beta chains share one sample of origin, sequenced in a study of blood T cell repertoires in COVID-19. Assay: immunoSEQ multiplex PCR; the TCRdb copy retains only in-frame clones and omits some. This sample yields 190,000 or so clones, of which approximately 86% are seen a single time; 2.9% belongs to the top ten. The sample was peripheral blood. All receptors come from a young woman with active or convalescent COVID-19.

The genes are TRBV7-9 and TRBJ2-2; D not certain. This CDR3 contains 15 residues. Per the germline V gene, CDR1 is SEHNR and CDR2 is FQNEAQ (reference sequence). V was pared by 3 bases and J by 1 base, with 9 bases between. CDR3 residues: CASSFRRGNTGELFF. CDR3 DNA sequence: TGTGCCAGCAGCTTTAGGCGAGGGAACACCGGGGAGCTGTTTTTT.

The chain combines TRBV28 with TRBJ2-2; TRBD2 agrees at 13 bases. Germline V gene sequence: CDR1 MDHEN, CDR2 SYDVKM. The CDR3 has 18 amino acids. After removal of 8 bases from V and 4 bases from J, the junction contained 13 bases not matched to a gene. CDR3 DNA sequence: TGTGCCAGCTCGCCTGAATCCGGGACTAGCGGGACCACCGGGGAGCTGTTTTTT. This translates into CASSPESGTSGTTGELFF.

This clone was observed a few times. This chain links TRBV7-9 with TRBJ1-5; D possibly corresponds to TRBD1 (5 bases). V was shortened by 3 bases and J by 3 bases, with 9 bases between the two germline ends. The CDR3 extends over 14 amino acids. CDR1 SEHNR and CDR2 FQNEAQ come from the germline V gene (reference sequence). The CDR3 coding sequence is TGTGCCAGCAGCTTTGAAGGGGACAATCAGCCCCAGCATTTT. It specifies CASSFEGDNQPQHF.

The chain is built from TRBV15 and TRBJ2-7; D not resolved. The germline V and J ends were trimmed by 4 bases and 5 bases, with 12 bases remaining between them. Germline V gene sequence: CDR1 LNHNV, CDR2 YYDKDF (reference sequence). The CDR3 is made up of 13 amino acids. The DNA of the CDR3 is TGTGCCACCAGCACCAGGCTTTCGGACGAGCAGTACTTC. It encodes CATSTRLSDEQYF. Full variable domain (outside the CDR3, taken from reference TRBV15 and TRBJ2-7): DAMVIQNPRYQVTQFGKPVTLSCSQTLNHNVMYWYQQKSSQAPKLLFHYYDKDFNNEADTPDNFQSRRPNTSFCFLDIRSPGLGDTAMYLCATSTRLSDEQYFGPGTRLTVT.

This chain connects TRBV18 to TRBJ2-3; 7 bases align to TRBD1. Germline-derived CDR1 and CDR2 are KGHSH and LQKENI. With 4 bases clipped from V and 1 base from J, the junction kept 2 bases outside the gene matches. CDR3 length: 14 amino acids. In DNA form, the CDR3 reads TGTGCCAGCTCACTAGACAGGGGCACAGATACGCAGTATTTT. It is translated as CASSLDRGTDTQYF.

DNA of the CDR3: TGTGCCACCAGCCTCTCGGCCGGGAGGGACACTGAAGCTTTCTTT. This translates into CATSLSAGRDTEAFF. The J gene is TRBJ1-1, the V gene TRBV15, with D hard to call. The germline V gene encodes CDR1 LNHNV and CDR2 YYDKDF (reference sequence). This CDR3 spans 15 amino acids. Between the trimmed V and J ends, which lost 5 bases and 3 bases, there was a span of 16 bases.

V gene TRBV19 combines with J gene TRBJ1-1, with D tentatively TRBD1 (5 bases). This CDR3 is 16 amino acids long. From germline, CDR1 is LNHDA and CDR2 SQIVND (reference sequence). V was trimmed by 7 bases and J by 1 base, leaving 19 bases between them. CDR3 protein: CASIDRGFSGNTEAFF. The CDR3 DNA reads as TGTGCCAGTATTGATAGGGGATTTAGTGGGAACACTGAAGCTTTCTTT.

This rearrangement joins TRBV27 to TRBJ1-1; maybe TRBD1 (5 bases). The CDR3 has 16 residues. Germline-derived CDR1 and CDR2 are MNHEY and SMNVEV (reference sequence). V gave up 3 bases and J gave up 2 bases, with 16 bases separating them. CDR3 residues: CASSLLQVLPNTEAFF. The DNA of the CDR3 is TGTGCCAGCAGTTTGCTACAGGTACTACCCAACACTGAAGCTTTCTTT.

As for this clone: The sample holds other DNA sequences that translate to the same CDR3. This chain links TRBV9 with TRBJ1-1, with D possibly matching TRBD1 (5 bases). V lost 3 bases and J lost 1, with 7 bases in between. The germline CDR1 and CDR2 sequences are SGDLS and YYNGEE. The CDR3 sequence is 13 residues long. The CDR3 DNA is TGTGCCAGCAGCGGTCAGGGGAACACTGAAGCTTTCTTT. Translation: CASSGQGNTEAFF.

CDR3 region: CASSVGGSGPYNEQFF. Here the CDR3 DNA reads TGTGCCAGCAGCGTAGGGGGTAGCGGGCCTTACAATGAGCAGTTCTTC. The chain joins TRBV9 to TRBJ2-1, with TRBD2 matching over 7 bases. Unmatched junction bases numbered 7, after V lost 0 bases and J lost 4 bases. The CDR3 spans 16 residues. CDR1 and CDR2 (germline): SGDLS, YYNGEE. Full variable domain (remainder filled in from reference TRBV9 and TRBJ2-1): DSGVTQTPKHLITATGQRVTLRCSPRSGDLSVYWYQQSLDQGLQFLIQYYNGEERAKGNILERFSAQQFPDLHSELNLSSLELGDSALYFCASSVGGSGPYNEQFFGPGTRLTVL.